Shown below are 29 T cell receptor beta chains from a single sample sequenced in a study of shared clonotypes between healthy human individuals. This table comes from immunoSEQ multiplex PCR, and its TCRdb copy is limited to in-frame clones, with some not included. The sample has 2 million to 2.5 million clones; more than 90% are singletons. Sample: naive CD4+ T cells sorted from blood. The subset here: CD45RA+ positively selected. These receptor sequences come from a young man in good health.

CDR3 residues: CASSWGGSYEQYF. The CDR3 coding sequence is TGCGCCAGCAGCTGGGGGGGCAGCTACGAGCAGTACTTC. The chain uses TRBV4-1 and TRBJ2-7; tentative D call: TRBD2 (7 bases). Per the germline V gene, CDR1 is MGHRA and CDR2 is YSYEKL. The CDR3 extends over 13 amino acids. The V gene lost 5 bases and the J gene lost 3 bases, with 11 bases spanning the gap.

This clone was counted between two and nine times. The J gene is TRBJ1-6, the V gene TRBV6-6; D ambiguous. The germline V gene has CDR1 MNHNY and CDR2 SVGAGI (reference sequence). V gave up 6 bases and J gave up 11 bases, with 17 bases separating them. The CDR3 loop spans 14 amino acids. The CDR3 sequence: CASSTEGWVTPLHF. In DNA, the CDR3 is TGTGCCAGCAGCACAGAGGGTTGGGTGACACCCCTCCACTTT.

This chain joins TRBV30 and TRBJ1-1; D is uncertain. CDR1 is GTSNPN, CDR2 SVGIG, per germline (reference sequence). The CDR3 runs to 15 residues. Trimming shortened V by 8 bases and J by 2 bases, and 21 bases separated the two germline ends. The CDR3 region has the DNA TGTGCCGGCCGAGCTATAGGTCTGGGAAACACTGAAGCTTTCTTT. Amino acids: CAGRAIGLGNTEAFF.

The chain has TRBV7-9 and TRBJ2-1, with 11 bases identical to TRBD2. V shed 5 bases, J shed 7 bases, and the junction held 7 bases outside the gene matches. CDR1 is SEHNR and CDR2 is FQNEAQ in the germline V gene (reference sequence). This CDR3 has 15 amino acids. This CDR3 is CASSSQGLAANEQFF. The CDR3 nucleotides are TGTGCCAGCAGCAGTCAGGGACTAGCGGCAAATGAGCAGTTCTTC.

This chain links TRBV5-1 with TRBJ2-7; the D gene is possibly TRBD1 (6 bases). CDR3 length: 11 residues. Germline CDR1 reads SGHRS; CDR2 reads YFSETQ. V lost 4 bases to trimming and J lost 10 bases, with 12 bases between them. CDR3 DNA sequence: TGCGCCAGCAGCGCTAACAGGGCTCAGTACTTC. It specifies CASSANRAQYF.

The chain couples TRBV2 to TRBJ2-2, with 8 bases identical to TRBD2. The CDR3 totals 15 residues. The V segment lost 4 bases and the J segment 6 bases; nucleotides outside the gene matches: 7. Germline loops: CDR1 SNHLY, CDR2 FYNNEI. The CDR3 sequence: CASSVSGGAPGELFF. The CDR3 nucleotides read TGTGCCAGCAGTGTCTCGGGGGGGGCTCCCGGGGAGCTGTTTTTT.

V and J are TRBV4-3 and TRBJ2-5; 8 bases agree with TRBD2. The CDR3 consists of 17 residues. Per the germline V gene, CDR1 is LGHNA and CDR2 is YSLEER. The ends lost 1 base at V and 3 bases at J; junction bases unmatched: 10. CDR3 sequence reads: CASSQGRIGLAEETQYF. In DNA, the CDR3 is TGCGCCAGCAGCCAAGGTCGAATAGGACTAGCAGAAGAGACCCAGTACTTC.

The rearrangement uses TRBV25-1 and TRBJ2-7, with 7 positions matching TRBD1. Losses at the gene ends were 4 bases for V and 5 bases for J; bases not matched to a gene: 5. The germline gives CDR1 MGHDK, CDR2 SYGVNS. This CDR3 comprises 13 residues. CDR3 region: CASSANRGHEQYF. The DNA of the CDR3 is TGTGCCAGCAGTGCCAACAGGGGCCACGAGCAGTACTTC.

The chain combines TRBV6-5 with TRBJ2-5; D is possibly TRBD1 (6 bases). Germline V gives CDR1 MNHEY, CDR2 SVGAGI. V was trimmed by 2 bases and J by 4 bases, leaving 8 bases between them. The CDR3 totals 13 residues. The CDR3 DNA follows: TGTGCCAGCAGTTACCAGGGGTTAGAGACCCAGTACTTC. Protein product: CASSYQGLETQYF.

This chain joins TRBV7-2 and TRBJ2-7, with TRBD1 identical over 12 bases. Germline V lookup: CDR1 SGHTA, CDR2 FQGNSA. The CDR3 has 17 residues. Trimming removed 2 bases from V and 5 bases from J; junction bases left unmatched: 10. The CDR3 DNA reads TGTGCCAGCAGCTTATTAGATTCGGGACAGGGGGCCCACGAGCAGTACTTC. Protein sequence: CASSLLDSGQGAHEQYF. Full variable domain (rest looked up from reference TRBV7-2 and TRBJ2-7): GAGVSQSPSNKVTEKGKDVELRCDPISGHTALYWYRQSLGQGLEFLIYFQGNSAPDKSGLPSDRFSAERTGGSVSTLTIQRTQQEDSAVYLCASSLLDSGQGAHEQYFGPGTRLTVT.

CDR3 in amino acids: CASSLGSGGIEKLFF. CDR3 bases: TGCGCCAGCAGCTTGGGATCAGGGGGGATCGAAAAACTGTTTTTT. This rearrangement joins TRBV5-1 to TRBJ1-4; 7 positions agree with TRBD1. CDR1 and CDR2 from the germline V gene are SGHRS and YFSETQ. The J segment lost 8 bases and the V segment lost 0 bases, leaving 7 bases of the junction unmatched. The CDR3 runs 15 residues.

This clone was recorded once. The identical CDR3 is also encoded by other nucleotide sequences in the sample. The chain carries TRBV5-1 and TRBJ1-1; D uncertain. CDR3 length equals 14 residues. Trimming cost V 0 bases and J 3 bases, with 9 bases left between them. Germline V gives CDR1 SGHRS, CDR2 YFSETQ. The DNA for the CDR3 is TGCGCCAGCAGCTTGGAGGGCGGATACACTGAAGCTTTCTTT. It encodes CASSLEGGYTEAFF.

The chain uses TRBV28 and TRBJ1-2; possible D gene TRBD1, 5 bases. CDR3 length equals 12 residues. Between the trimmed V and J ends, which lost 10 bases and 5 bases, there was a span of 14 bases. CDR1 MDHEN and CDR2 SYDVKM come from the germline V gene. The CDR3 sequence is CATGAAGYGYTF. DNA for the CDR3: TGTGCCACCGGGGCCGCGGGTTATGGCTACACCTTC.

The chain uses TRBV25-1 and TRBJ2-2; D remains ambiguous. Looked up from germline, CDR1 is MGHDK and CDR2 is SYGVNS. Trimming shortened V by 3 bases and J by 1 base, and 12 bases separated the two germline ends. The CDR3 is 16 residues long. The CDR3 DNA sequence: TGTGCCAGCAGTGAGGCGAGACGGATGAACACCGGGGAGCTGTTTTTT. As protein: CASSEARRMNTGELFF.

DNA of the CDR3: TGTGCCAGCAGCTTAGGCGAAACTAGCGGGATCTATATCTCCTACAATGAGCAGTTCTTC. It specifies CASSLGETSGIYISYNEQFF. This chain joins TRBV13 and TRBJ2-1; 10 bases are a match to TRBD2. This CDR3 has 20 residues. V lost 0 bases to trimming and J lost 0 bases; unmatched junction nucleotides: 11. From germline, CDR1 is PRHDT and CDR2 FYEKMQ (reference sequence).

V gene TRBV4-3 combines with J gene TRBJ2-7, with TRBD2 matching over 9 bases. Trimming took 0 bases from V and 3 from J; bases not matched to a gene: 3. Germline V CDR1 and CDR2: LGHNA, YSLEER. This CDR3 comprises 15 residues. Here the CDR3 DNA reads TGCGCCAGCAGCCAAGAAGTTAGCGGGAGCTACGAGCAGTACTTC. Encoded protein: CASSQEVSGSYEQYF.

About this clone: Sequence at one end of the junction differs from germline and may be a read error. The CDR3 reads CAGSLANTYEQYF. The CDR3 region has the DNA TGTGCCGGCAGCTTGGCCAACACCTACGAGCAGTACTTC. This rearrangement joins TRBV5-6 to TRBJ2-7, with D uncertain. The CDR3 is 13 residues long. Germline lookup yields CDR1 SGHDT and CDR2 YYEEEE.

The V gene is TRBV28, the J gene TRBJ2-5; D is unclear. CDR1 is MDHEN and CDR2 is SYDVKM in the germline V gene. The CDR3 totals 12 residues. With 8 bases removed from V and 10 bases from J, the gap between germline ends came to 17 bases. The CDR3 DNA follows: TGTGCCAGCTCGACCGCCGTCTGGGTCCAGTACTTC. The encoded protein is CASSTAVWVQYF. The entire variable domain, with the rest obtained from reference TRBV28 and TRBJ2-5, is as follows: DVKVTQSSRYLVKRTGEKVFLECVQDMDHENMFWYRQDPGLGLRLIYFSYDVKMKEKGDIPEGYSVSREKKERFSLILESASTNQTSMYLCASSTAVWVQYFGPGTRLLVL.

The V call is TRBV30, the J call TRBJ1-3, with a weak D call TRBD1 (6 bases). The germline CDR1 and CDR2 sequences are GTSNPN and SVGIG (reference sequence). Trimming stripped 5 bases from V and 2 bases from J, with 16 bases between. The CDR3 covers 15 residues. This chain's CDR3 is CAWEDQGKAGNTIYF. The CDR3 DNA sequence: TGTGCCTGGGAGGATCAGGGGAAAGCTGGAAACACCATATATTTT. The whole variable domain, filled in from reference TRBV30 and TRBJ1-3, reads SQTIHQWPATLVQPVGSPLSLECTVEGTSNPNLYWYRQAAGRGLQLLFYSVGIGQISSEVPQNLSASRPQDRQFILSSKKLLLSDSGFYLCAWEDQGKAGNTIYFGEGSWLTVV.

The genes are TRBV6-5 and TRBJ2-2; 8 nucleotides align to TRBD1. The germline gives CDR1 MNHEY, CDR2 SVGAGI. J lost 5 bases, V lost 10 bases, and 12 bases had no gene match. The CDR3 sequence is 15 residues long. Here the CDR3 reads CATLNPTGGTGELFF. CDR3 coding DNA: TGTGCCACCCTGAACCCTACAGGGGGGACCGGGGAGCTGTTTTTT.

With respect to this clone: Other nucleotide sequences from this sample produce the same CDR3. The V gene is TRBV19, the J gene TRBJ2-7; maybe TRBD2 (5 bases). Trimming left V 3 bases short and J 2 bases short, with 11 bases between. Looked up from germline, CDR1 is LNHDA and CDR2 is SQIVND (reference sequence). CDR3 size: 14 residues. The chain's CDR3 is CASSIRRGAYEQYF. In nucleotides, the CDR3 is TGTGCCAGTAGTATTCGACGGGGAGCCTACGAGCAGTACTTC.

J is TRBJ1-4 and V is TRBV29-1; TRBD1 is a possible D gene (5 bases). The V and J ends lost 6 bases and 7 bases respectively, with 9 bases between them. Germline CDR1 is SQVTM and CDR2 is ANQGSEA. This CDR3 is 11 amino acids long. In nucleotides, the CDR3 is TGCAGCGTGGCTGACAGTGAAAAACTGTTTTTT. This encodes CSVADSEKLFF.

To note about this clone: Other DNA sequences in the same sample also yield this CDR3. The chain joins TRBV7-2 to TRBJ1-2; D perhaps matches TRBD1 (5 bases). The germline V gene encodes CDR1 SGHTA and CDR2 FQGNSA. CDR3 length: 14 amino acids. The V gene lost 1 base and the J gene lost 5 bases, with 11 bases spanning the gap. CDR3 amino acids: CASSLGQGPYGYTF. The CDR3 DNA follows: TGTGCCAGCAGCTTAGGTCAGGGCCCTTATGGCTACACCTTC. Complete variable domain (other parts from reference TRBV7-2 and TRBJ1-2): GAGVSQSPSNKVTEKGKDVELRCDPISGHTALYWYRQSLGQGLEFLIYFQGNSAPDKSGLPSDRFSAERTGGSVSTLTIQRTQQEDSAVYLCASSLGQGPYGYTFGSGTRLTVV.

J is TRBJ2-2 and V is TRBV6-1, with D uncertain. The germline V gene has CDR1 MNHNS and CDR2 SASEGT. CDR3 length: 14 residues. V was pared by 7 bases and J by 5 bases, with 14 bases between. The CDR3 reads CASIIVGPTGELFF. CDR3 coding DNA: TGTGCCAGCATTATCGTGGGCCCGACCGGGGAGCTGTTTTTT.

The CDR3 DNA reads as TGTGCCTCTGGGGGGCGGAATCAGCCCCAGCATTTT. Translating it yields CASGGRNQPQHF. This chain connects TRBV19 to TRBJ1-5; perhaps TRBD1 as D (6 bases). Germline V gene lookup returns CDR1 LNHDA and CDR2 SQIVND (reference sequence). V gave up 11 bases and J gave up 4 bases, with 12 bases separating them. This CDR3 has 12 residues.

This clone was counted a single time. The same CDR3 arises from other DNA sequences in this sample as well. V usage is TRBV29-1 and J usage is TRBJ2-2; D not certain. Deletions cut 4 bases from V and 2 bases from J, with 2 bases between. The CDR3 totals 11 residues. Looked up from germline, CDR1 is SQVTM and CDR2 is ANQGSEA. CDR3 DNA sequence: TGCAGCGTTGGTAACACCGGGGAGCTGTTTTTT. Amino acid sequence: CSVGNTGELFF.

CDR3 nucleotide sequence: TGTGCCAGCAGCTCGCGGGGCACGAACACCGGGGAGCTGTTTTTT. Translated, it gives CASSSRGTNTGELFF. The chain links TRBV11-1 to TRBJ2-2, with a weak D call TRBD2 (6 bases). From germline, CDR1 is SGHAT and CDR2 FQDESV (reference sequence). V was pared by 4 bases and J by 0 bases, with 9 bases between. This CDR3 region has 15 residues.

The chain carries TRBV29-1 and TRBJ2-7; 8 bases are a match to TRBD1. There are 13 residues in the CDR3. Trimming at V came to 3 bases and at J to 3 bases, leaving 4 bases not matched to a gene. From germline, CDR1 is SQVTM and CDR2 ANQGSEA. CDR3 amino acids: CSVEAQGDYEQYF. The DNA for the CDR3 is TGCAGCGTTGAGGCACAGGGGGACTACGAGCAGTACTTC.

The chain couples TRBV5-1 to TRBJ2-3; TRBD2 agrees at 12 bases. The J segment lost 5 bases and the V segment lost 4 bases, leaving 8 bases of the junction unmatched. Germline CDR1 and CDR2: SGHRS and YFSETQ. The CDR3 has 16 amino acids. As DNA, the CDR3 is TGCGCCAGCAGCCTCGAAAGACTAGCGGGAGTAGATACGCAGTATTTT. Residues: CASSLERLAGVDTQYF.